The next 22 T cell receptor beta chains were all read from a single sample in a study of beta chain features in type 1 diabetes. Study conclusions and caveats: Among patients with Type 1 diabetes, TCRB CDR3s were moderately but significantly shorter in every one of the four CD4+ subsets.

Their antigens are not known. Reverse transcribing all isolated RNA meant expressed TCRB transcripts were sequenced. Sequencing used immunoSEQ multiplex PCR; TCRdb keeps in-frame clones, though not all of them. The table shows roughly 150,000 clones, with 7% to 9.5% occurring only once. Sample: central memory CD4+ T cells from blood. The receptors here all came from a woman aged 25 to 45 with type 1 diabetes.

This chain joins TRBV6-1 and TRBJ2-1; 8 bases are shared with TRBD2. The ends lost 8 bases at V and 6 bases at J; junction bases unmatched: 9. Looked up from germline, CDR1 is MNHNS and CDR2 is SASEGT. The CDR3 spans 14 residues. DNA of the CDR3: TGTGCCAGCGAAGCGGGGGAGATGTCCAATGAGCAGTTCTTC. This translates into CASEAGEMSNEQFF.

This clone turned up a few times. The chain has TRBV25-1 and TRBJ2-2, with D possibly matching TRBD1 (5 bases). This CDR3 has 12 residues. Looked up from germline, CDR1 is MGHDK and CDR2 is SYGVNS. V lost 5 bases, J lost 6 bases, and 7 bases lay in between. The CDR3 loop reads CASSPRAGELFF. The CDR3 coding sequence is TGTGCCAGCAGTCCCAGGGCCGGGGAGCTGTTTTTT.

This clone was observed a few times. The J gene is TRBJ2-2, the V gene TRBV5-1; D unclear. The V and J ends lost 2 bases and 5 bases respectively, with 13 bases between them. The CDR3 loop spans 15 amino acids. Germline V gene data show CDR1 as SGHRS and CDR2 as YFSETQ. CDR3 coding DNA: TGCGCCAGCAGCTTAGGCGGATTGGAGACCGGGGAGCTGTTTTTT. Protein: CASSLGGLETGELFF.

This clone has a handful of counts. The rearrangement uses TRBV30 and TRBJ2-1, with TRBD2 matching 7 bases. V gave up 3 bases and J gave up 8 bases; unmatched junction bases: 10. The CDR3 contains 14 residues. Per the germline V gene, CDR1 is GTSNPN and CDR2 is SVGIG (reference sequence). CDR3 DNA sequence: TGTGCCTGGAGCCCACCGGGACTACCAGATGAGCAGTTCTTC. It specifies CAWSPPGLPDEQFF.

This clone has ten or more counts. The chain links TRBV13 to TRBJ1-2, with D perhaps matching TRBD1 (5 bases). Germline V lookup: CDR1 PRHDT, CDR2 FYEKMQ (reference sequence). The CDR3 is made up of 16 amino acids. The V end lost 3 bases, the J end lost 4 bases, and 18 bases lay between the germline ends. The CDR3 sequence: CASSLGFTRDAYGYTF. In DNA form, the CDR3 reads TGTGCCAGCAGCTTGGGATTCACCAGGGATGCCTATGGCTACACCTTC.

A note on this clone: Additional DNA sequences in this sample encode the identical CDR3. V usage is TRBV28 and J usage is TRBJ1-5, with D perhaps matching TRBD1 (6 bases). The germline V gene has CDR1 MDHEN and CDR2 SYDVKM. CDR3 length equals 14 residues. V shed 5 bases and J shed 4 bases, with 12 bases lying between them. The CDR3 protein is CASSVQGGNQPQHF. The CDR3 DNA sequence: TGTGCCAGCAGTGTACAGGGCGGGAATCAGCCCCAGCATTTT. Filled out from reference TRBV28 and TRBJ1-5, the complete variable domain reads DVKVTQSSRYLVKRTGEKVFLECVQDMDHENMFWYRQDPGLGLRLIYFSYDVKMKEKGDIPEGYSVSREKKERFSLILESASTNQTSMYLCASSVQGGNQPQHFGDGTRLSIL.

The rearrangement joins TRBV19 to TRBJ1-5; TRBD1 is a possible D gene (5 bases). The V gene lost 6 bases and the J gene lost 3 bases, with 15 bases spanning the gap. CDR3 size: 15 residues. Germline V gene lookup returns CDR1 LNHDA and CDR2 SQIVND (reference sequence). CDR3 loop: CASRKRQGHNQPQHF. The CDR3 coding sequence is TGTGCCAGTAGGAAGAGGCAGGGCCACAATCAGCCCCAGCATTTT.

For the CDR3, the DNA is TGTGCCACCCTCGGGATTGGGGGGAACTATGGCTACACCTTC. As protein: CATLGIGGNYGYTF. This rearrangement joins TRBV19 to TRBJ1-2; TRBD1 is a possible D gene (5 bases). Germline V lookup: CDR1 LNHDA, CDR2 SQIVND (reference sequence). Deletions cut 10 bases from V and 2 bases from J, with 17 bases between. This CDR3 region has 14 residues.

The chain recombines TRBV4-1 with TRBJ1-3; D perhaps matches TRBD1 (6 bases). The CDR3 spans 19 residues. Trimming cost V 0 bases and J 0 bases, with 18 bases left between them. The germline gives CDR1 MGHRA, CDR2 YSYEKL. The CDR3 DNA reads as TGCGCCAGCAGCCAAGATCGAGCAGGGGTGCCTAACTCTGGAAACACCATATATTTT. Its protein product is CASSQDRAGVPNSGNTIYF.

The table lists this clone with a few counts. This specimen includes other DNA sequences encoding the same CDR3. J is TRBJ2-2 and V is TRBV28; TRBD1 is a possible D gene (5 bases). V was cut by 2 bases and J by 4 bases, with 5 bases left in between. The length of the CDR3 is 13 residues. The germline V gene has CDR1 MDHEN and CDR2 SYDVKM. The CDR3 nucleotides are TGTGCCAGCAGTTTACAGGGCACCGGGGAGCTGTTTTTT. Encoded protein: CASSLQGTGELFF.

The CDR3 loop is CASSLMNEQFF. The CDR3 DNA reads as TGTGCCAGCAGTTTAATGAATGAGCAGTTCTTC. This sequence joins TRBV6-6 and TRBJ2-1; D unresolved. Trimming removed 4 bases from V and 7 bases from J, with 5 bases in between. The V gene's germline CDR1 is MNHNY and CDR2 SVGAGI (reference sequence). The CDR3 sequence is 11 residues long.

This clone has a handful of counts. The J gene is TRBJ2-7, the V gene TRBV5-1; 7 bases are shared with TRBD1. The CDR3 contains 13 residues. Germline CDR1 and CDR2: SGHRS and YFSETQ. Trimming removed 4 bases from V and 3 bases from J; junction bases left unmatched: 4. The CDR3 spells CASSRQGGYEQYF. Here the CDR3 DNA reads TGCGCCAGCAGCAGACAGGGTGGCTACGAGCAGTACTTC.

The chain recombines TRBV29-1 with TRBJ2-7, with a possible D match to TRBD1 (6 bases). The CDR3 runs to 13 residues. V was clipped by 3 bases and J by 6 bases, with 15 bases between them. Germline lookup yields CDR1 SQVTM and CDR2 ANQGSEA. The CDR3 loop is CSVDKGEGGEQYF. CDR3 DNA sequence: TGCAGCGTTGATAAAGGGGAAGGGGGCGAGCAGTACTTC.

This clone was detected only a few times. The genes are TRBV7-3 and TRBJ2-1; 8 bases match TRBD2. Germline V CDR1 and CDR2: SGHTA, FQGTGA. Unmatched junction bases numbered 5, after V lost 5 bases and J lost 2 bases. This CDR3 spans 15 amino acids. The CDR3: CASSQRESTYNEQFF. CDR3 bases: TGTGCCAGCAGCCAGCGGGAGTCTACCTACAATGAGCAGTTCTTC. Using reference TRBV7-3 and TRBJ2-1 for the parts outside the CDR3, the full variable domain is GAGVSQTPSNKVTEKGKYVELRCDPISGHTALYWYRQSLGQGPEFLIYFQGTGAADDSGLPNDRFFAVRPEGSVSTLKIQRTERGDSAVYLCASSQRESTYNEQFFGPGTRLTVL.

The V and J genes are TRBV10-3 and TRBJ1-5, with a tentative D call TRBD1 (5 bases). Germline assignment: CDR1 ENHRY and CDR2 SYGVKD. This CDR3 is built from 13 residues. The V end was cut by 6 bases, the J end by 4 bases, with 10 bases between. In DNA, the CDR3 is TGTGCCATCAGCAGGGAGGGGAATCAGCCCCAGCATTTT. Its protein product is CAISREGNQPQHF.

The J gene is TRBJ1-5, the V gene TRBV19; tentative D call: TRBD1 (6 bases). The V gene's germline CDR1 is LNHDA and CDR2 SQIVND (reference sequence). V lost 7 bases to trimming and J lost 4 bases, with 11 bases between them. The CDR3 extends over 13 amino acids. In DNA form, the CDR3 reads TGTGCCAGTAATGACAGGAGTAATCAGCCCCAGCATTTT. Translation: CASNDRSNQPQHF. The full variable domain, completed using reference TRBV19 and TRBJ1-5, is DGGITQSPKYLFRKEGQNVTLSCEQNLNHDAMYWYRQDPGQGLRLIYYSQIVNDFQKGDIAEGYSVSREKKESFPLTVTSAQKNPTAFYLCASNDRSNQPQHFGDGTRLSIL.

This clone turned up a few times. This chain links TRBV18 with TRBJ2-7; TRBD1 matches 7 bases. The germline V gene has CDR1 KGHSH and CDR2 LQKENI. The V segment lost 4 bases and the J segment 9 bases; nucleotides outside the gene matches: 15. The CDR3 is 15 amino acids. The CDR3 sequence is CASSRGQNSLRGQYF. As DNA, the CDR3 is TGTGCCAGCTCACGGGGACAGAATAGCCTACGTGGGCAGTACTTC. Looking up the rest from reference TRBV18 and TRBJ2-7 gives the full variable domain: NAGVMQNPRHLVRRRGQEARLRCSPMKGHSHVYWYRQLPEEGLKFMVYLQKENIIDESGMPKERFSAEFPKEGPSILRIQQVVRGDSAAYFCASSRGQNSLRGQYFGPGTRLTVT.

The chain employs TRBV13 and TRBJ2-2, with 14 nucleotides matching TRBD2. Germline CDR1 PRHDT, CDR2 FYEKMQ (reference sequence). The CDR3 is 16 amino acids. With 6 bases clipped from V and 4 bases from J, the junction kept 4 bases outside the gene matches. CDR3 DNA: TGTGCCAGCAGAGGGACTAGCGGGAGCGTCACCGGGGAGCTGTTTTTT. Protein product: CASRGTSGSVTGELFF.

This clone has a count of ten or more. The J gene is TRBJ2-7, the V gene TRBV4-1; the match to TRBD2 covers 13 bases. Per germline, CDR1 MGHRA and CDR2 YSYEKL. The CDR3 spans 16 residues. The trim removed 0 bases at V and 7 bases at J, leaving 6 bases unmatched. The CDR3 sequence: CASSQEWTSGSWEQYF. The CDR3 bases are TGCGCCAGCAGCCAAGAATGGACTAGCGGGAGTTGGGAGCAGTACTTC.

V usage is TRBV4-2 and J usage is TRBJ1-1; the D gene is possibly TRBD1 (6 bases). The CDR3 sequence is 14 residues long. Trimming took 5 bases from V and 1 from J, leaving 11 bases between them. The V gene's germline CDR1 is LGHNA and CDR2 YNFKEQ. CDR3 sequence: CASSLGQTNTEAFF. The CDR3 DNA reads as TGTGCCAGCAGCTTGGGACAAACGAACACTGAAGCTTTCTTT.

The V call is TRBV4-1, the J call TRBJ2-3; D is possibly TRBD1 (6 bases). Germline V gene data show CDR1 as MGHRA and CDR2 as YSYEKL. V was pared by 2 bases and J by 6 bases, with 21 bases between. The CDR3 consists of 17 residues. The CDR3 loop is CASSQLFRGTGSDTQYF. The CDR3 region has the DNA TGCGCCAGCAGCCAATTATTCAGGGGAACAGGGAGCGATACGCAGTATTTT.

The rearrangement joins TRBV5-4 to TRBJ2-3, with TRBD1 identical over 10 bases. The CDR3 consists of 15 residues. Losses at the gene ends were 3 bases for V and 0 bases for J; bases not matched to a gene: 1. CDR1 is SGHNT and CDR2 is YYREEE in the germline V gene (reference sequence). The CDR3 sequence is CASSSGQGSTDTQYF. CDR3 bases: TGTGCCAGCAGCTCGGGACAGGGGAGCACAGATACGCAGTATTTT.